The clone carrying this T cell receptor beta chain was counted a few times. The use of a sample-barcoded 5' primer and a J-beta primer mix characterized a second PCR of roughly 7 to 11 cycles. TCRdb re-analysed the 5' RACE reads in MiXCR, keeping a single row per CDR3 protein. The profile shows some 920,000 distinct CDR3 sequences, about 51% of them singletons. The data originate from a study of blood T cells in healthy people across ages. Germline V gene sequence: CDR1 MDHEN, CDR2 SYDVKM. This CDR3 is built from 13 residues. The V end lost 5 bases, the J end lost 7 bases, and 14 bases lay between the germline ends.

This chain uses TRBV28 with TRBJ2-5; D unclear. The sequence derives from a woman in her sixties in good health. Sequencing used blood. This chain's CDR3 is CASSLGPMGTQYF. In DNA form, the CDR3 reads TGTGCCAGCAGTCTCGGACCCATGGGGACCCAGTACTTC. Full variable domain (outside the CDR3, taken from reference TRBV28 and TRBJ2-5): DVKVTQSSRYLVKRTGEKVFLECVQDMDHENMFWYRQDPGLGLRLIYFSYDVKMKEKGDIPEGYSVSREKKERFSLILESASTNQTSMYLCASSLGPMGTQYFGPGTRLLVL.